This T cell receptor (beta chain) was sequenced for a study of T cells after yellow fever vaccination. MiXCR was run by TCRdb on the 5' RACE reads, yielding one entry per CDR3 protein. Seen here are just under 600,000 distinct CDR3 sequences, about 13% observed once, and the top ten hold around 15%. With 0 bases removed from V and 15 bases from J, the gap between germline ends came to 20 bases. CDR1 is DFQATT, CDR2 SNEGSKA, per germline (reference sequence). CDR3 size: 14 residues. This receptor was identified in a man between 25 and 39 years old who received the YFV17D yellow fever vaccine. The sample consisted of PBMCs, taken on the day of the yellow fever booster vaccination. The genes are TRBV20-1 and TRBJ2-2, with D tentatively TRBD2 (5 bases). The CDR3 reads CSARDPEGPQVVFF. The CDR3 DNA follows: TGCAGTGCTAGAGATCCTGAGGGCCCCCAGGTGGTGTTTTTT.